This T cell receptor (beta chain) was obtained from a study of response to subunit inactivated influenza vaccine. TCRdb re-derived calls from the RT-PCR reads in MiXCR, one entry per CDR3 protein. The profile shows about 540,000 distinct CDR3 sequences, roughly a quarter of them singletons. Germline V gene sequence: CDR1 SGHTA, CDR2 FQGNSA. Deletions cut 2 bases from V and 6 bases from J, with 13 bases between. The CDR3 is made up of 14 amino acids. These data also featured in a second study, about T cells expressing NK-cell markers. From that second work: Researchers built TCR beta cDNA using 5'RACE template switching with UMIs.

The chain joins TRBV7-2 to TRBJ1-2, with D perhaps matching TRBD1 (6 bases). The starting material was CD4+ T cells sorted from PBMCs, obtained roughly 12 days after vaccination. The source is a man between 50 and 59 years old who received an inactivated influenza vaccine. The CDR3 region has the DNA TGTGCCAGCAGCTTATCTGGGGGGGGCCATGGCTACACCTTC. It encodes CASSLSGGGHGYTF.